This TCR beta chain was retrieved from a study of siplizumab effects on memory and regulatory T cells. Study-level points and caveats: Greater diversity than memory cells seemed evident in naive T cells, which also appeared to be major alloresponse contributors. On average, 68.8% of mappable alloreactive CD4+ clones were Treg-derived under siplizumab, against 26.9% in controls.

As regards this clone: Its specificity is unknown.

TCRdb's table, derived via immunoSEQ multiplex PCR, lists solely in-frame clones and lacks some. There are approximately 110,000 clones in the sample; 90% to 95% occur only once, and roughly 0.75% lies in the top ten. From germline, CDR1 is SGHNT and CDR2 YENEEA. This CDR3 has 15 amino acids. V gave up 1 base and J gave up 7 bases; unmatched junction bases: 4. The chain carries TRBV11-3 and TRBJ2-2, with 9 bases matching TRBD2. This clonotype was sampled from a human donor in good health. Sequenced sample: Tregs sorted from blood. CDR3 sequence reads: CASSLGLAGSGELFF. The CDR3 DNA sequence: TGTGCCAGCAGCTTAGGGCTAGCGGGAAGCGGGGAGCTGTTTTTT. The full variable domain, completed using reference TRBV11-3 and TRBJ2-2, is EAGVVQSPRYKIIEKKQPVAFWCNPISGHNTLYWYLQNLGQGPELLIRYENEEAVDDSQLPKDRFSAERLKGVDSTLKIQPAELGDSAVYLCASSLGLAGSGELFFGEGSRLTVL.